The sequence of this TCR beta chain was determined in a study of CD8 T cells in Susac syndrome. Trimming stripped 0 bases from V and 4 bases from J, with 13 bases between. The CDR3 covers 15 residues. The germline V gene has CDR1 DFQATT and CDR2 SNEGSKA (reference sequence). Sequencing of TCR beta, carried out with a high-throughput approach, was applied to CD8+ and CD4+ T cells from the blood. The multiple sclerosis control group consisted of treatment-naive patients whose relapsing-remitting disease, which was either stable or active, fulfilled revised McDonald criteria. CD8+ and CD4+ T cells were negatively isolated; TEMRA cells were FACS-enriched. It was with random hexamers that about 0.45 to 1 ug RNA was reverse transcribed. The TCR beta CDR3 was amplified by immunoSEQ multiplex PCR across 54 Vbeta, 13 Jbeta. Each CDR3 protein is one row after TCRdb ran MiXCR on the immunoSEQ multiplex PCR reads. The data show about 66,000 distinct CDR3 sequences, just under 95% seen once.

The clonotype comes from a human donor with multiple sclerosis. The sequenced material came from CD8+ T cells from PBMCs. V usage is TRBV20-1 and J usage is TRBJ2-1, with D perhaps matching TRBD2 (6 bases). Here the CDR3 reads CSARDVGSGYNEQFF. CDR3 coding DNA: TGCAGTGCTAGAGATGTCGGGAGCGGGTACAATGAGCAGTTCTTC.